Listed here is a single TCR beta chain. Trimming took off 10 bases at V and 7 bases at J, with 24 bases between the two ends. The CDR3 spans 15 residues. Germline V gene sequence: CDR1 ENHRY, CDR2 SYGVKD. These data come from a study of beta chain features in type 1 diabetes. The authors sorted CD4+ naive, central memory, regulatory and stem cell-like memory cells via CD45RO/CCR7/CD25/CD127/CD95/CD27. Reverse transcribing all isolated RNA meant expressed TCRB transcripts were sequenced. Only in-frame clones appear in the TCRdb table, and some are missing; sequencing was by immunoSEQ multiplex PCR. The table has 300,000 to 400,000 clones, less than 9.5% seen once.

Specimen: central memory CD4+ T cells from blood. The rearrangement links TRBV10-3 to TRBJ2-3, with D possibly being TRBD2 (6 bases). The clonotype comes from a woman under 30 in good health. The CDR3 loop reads CASRSSGPAMHTQYF. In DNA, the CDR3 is TGTGCCAGCAGAAGTAGCGGCCCCGCTATGCATACGCAGTATTTT.